Listed here are 29 T cell receptor beta chains from one sample, sequenced in a study of vaccination and CD4 T cells after COVID-19 (dated by TCRdb to the early 2020s). For these receptors, no antigen is known. The library was generated by PCR. Sequencer: Illumina iSeq 100. DNA from cultured CD4+ T cells underwent TCR sequencing with the Oncomine TCR Beta short-read assay at the Johns Hopkins FTIC core. The raw public data were reprocessed by TCRdb itself: fastp quality trimming at Q25, MiXCR clonotype calling, in-frame beta chains only. When rows share a CDR3 protein, they turn into one entry using the most common DNA and genes. Across this sample there are more than 12,000 distinct CDR3 sequences, with roughly 57% seen only once. About 15% of the sample is in the top ten clones. Per the publication, the treatment or condition label means: 10-day PBMC culture with coronavirus spike peptide pools or control peptides (ViraFEST assay).

The specimen sequenced was CD4+ T cells from blood, cultured in vitro. These receptors all stem from a human donor who had recovered from COVID-19.

In DNA form, the CDR3 reads TGTGCCAGCAGTGAGGACAGGGTGGGTCAGCCCCAGCATTTT. It specifies CASSEDRVGQPQHF. The V call is TRBV2, the J call TRBJ1-5, with 8 bases fitting TRBD1. The germline CDR1 and CDR2 sequences are SNHLY and FYNNEI. V lost 3 bases and J lost 6; bases outside the gene matches: 4. This CDR3 comprises 14 residues.

The chain joins TRBV6-5 to TRBJ2-7; 15 nucleotides agree with TRBD2. Losses at the gene ends were 2 bases for V and 2 bases for J; bases not matched to a gene: 7. Germline V gives CDR1 MNHEY, CDR2 SVGAGI. The CDR3 spans 18 residues. DNA for the CDR3: TGTGCCAGCAGTTACAGCCCGGGACTAGCGGGAGGCGCCTACGAGCAGTACTTC. This sequence encodes CASSYSPGLAGGAYEQYF.

Turning to this clonotype: The junction differs from germline at one of its ends, possibly a read error. V usage is TRBV7-7 and J usage is TRBJ2-2; no clear D gene. The length of the CDR3 is 13 residues. CDR1 is SSHAT and CDR2 is FNYEAQ in the germline V gene (reference sequence). This chain's CDR3 is CASSPQNTGELFF. Written as DNA, the CDR3 is TGTGCTAGCAGCCCCCAGAACACCGGGGAGCTGTTTTTT.

This chain connects TRBV2 to TRBJ2-3; 7 nucleotides match TRBD2. The junction had 8 bases not matched to a gene; V was cut back by 6 bases and J by 2 bases. The CDR3 is 15 residues long. Germline CDR1 is SNHLY and CDR2 is FYNNEI. The CDR3 protein is CASRSSSGVTDTQYF. In nucleotides, the CDR3 is TGTGCCAGCAGAAGCTCCAGCGGGGTCACAGATACGCAGTATTTT. Full variable domain (rest looked up from reference TRBV2 and TRBJ2-3): EPEVTQTPSHQVTQMGQEVILRCVPISNHLYFYWYRQILGQKVEFLVSFYNNEISEKSEIFDDQFSVERPDGSNFTLKIRSTKLEDSAMYFCASRSSSGVTDTQYFGPGTRLTVL.

The V call is TRBV12-3 or TRBV12-4, the J call TRBJ2-2; D not resolved. The CDR3 loop spans 18 amino acids. Trimming stripped 1 base from V and 1 base from J, with 16 bases between. The CDR3 region has the DNA TGTGCCAGCAGTTTAGATAAGGTAATTAGTGGGAACACCGGGGAGCTGTTTTTT. As protein: CASSLDKVISGNTGELFF.

This clonotype was recorded a few times. The chain uses TRBV6-5 and TRBJ1-6; D not resolved. This CDR3 is built from 13 residues. The ends were cut back, 2 bases at V and 7 bases at J, with 6 bases in the middle. CDR1 is MNHEY and CDR2 is SVGAGI in the germline V gene. CDR3 in amino acids: CASSYQENSPLHF. For the CDR3, the DNA is TGTGCCAGCAGTTACCAAGAAAATTCACCCCTCCACTTT.

The chain joins TRBV10-3 to TRBJ1-1, with D maybe TRBD1 (5 bases). Germline V gene lookup returns CDR1 ENHRY and CDR2 SYGVKD. V lost 6 bases to trimming and J lost 2 bases, with 10 bases between them. The CDR3 totals 13 residues. Here the CDR3 reads CAIRGDLNTEAFF. DNA of the CDR3: TGTGCCATCAGAGGGGACCTTAACACTGAAGCTTTCTTT.

The genes are TRBV25-1 and TRBJ2-7, with 12 bases that match TRBD2. Germline V gene data show CDR1 as MGHDK and CDR2 as SYGVNS. This CDR3 has 16 residues. V lost 4 bases and J lost 5; bases outside the gene matches: 9. The CDR3 nucleotides are TGTGCCAGCAGTGGATTCCGACTAGCGGGAGCGGACGAGCAGTACTTC. It yields the protein CASSGFRLAGADEQYF.

V is TRBV20-1 and J is TRBJ1-2; D is perhaps TRBD1 (6 bases). Germline CDR1 DFQATT, CDR2 SNEGSKA (reference sequence). The CDR3 has 17 amino acids. The V and J ends lost 0 bases and 0 bases respectively, with 17 bases between them. The CDR3 DNA reads TGCAGTGCTAGAGATCACAACCGGGACAACACTAACTATGGCTACACCTTC. It translates to CSARDHNRDNTNYGYTF.

This clonotype has only a few counts. This chain connects TRBV24-1 to TRBJ2-2, with D perhaps matching TRBD1 (6 bases). This CDR3 region has 12 residues. With 11 bases removed from V and 8 bases from J, the gap between germline ends came to 14 bases. From germline, CDR1 is KGHDR and CDR2 SFDVKD. In DNA form, the CDR3 reads TGTGCCAGCGGACAGTCATGGGGGGAGCTGTTTTTT. The encoded protein is CASGQSWGELFF.

This clonotype was seen a few times. The chain is built from TRBV7-2 and TRBJ2-7; the match to TRBD2 covers 7 bases. Germline-derived CDR1 and CDR2 are SGHTA and FQGNSA. Trimming cost V 1 base and J 0 bases; bases outside gene matches: 6. The CDR3 loop spans 16 amino acids. The CDR3 sequence: CASSLGSGTSSYEQYF. CDR3 in DNA: TGTGCCAGCAGCTTAGGGAGCGGGACCAGCTCCTACGAGCAGTACTTC.

V and J are TRBV19 and TRBJ1-5, with no clear D. Per germline, CDR1 LNHDA and CDR2 SQIVND (reference sequence). Trimming removed 4 bases at V and 2 bases at J, with 12 bases between. This CDR3 spans 15 amino acids. The CDR3 DNA reads TGTGCCAGTAGTAGTCAAGGGTTAGGCAATCAGCCCCAGCATTTT. It codes for CASSSQGLGNQPQHF.

The V call is TRBV6-1, the J call TRBJ2-7; D is unclear. The CDR3 runs 15 residues. V lost 6 bases, J lost 2 bases, and 17 bases lay in between. From germline, CDR1 is MNHNS and CDR2 SASEGT. CDR3 amino acids: CASRSSIRAPYEQYF. CDR3 coding DNA: TGTGCCAGCAGAAGTTCCATACGAGCTCCCTACGAGCAGTACTTC.

This rearrangement joins TRBV20-1 to TRBJ1-1; TRBD1 aligns across 10 bases. Trimming cost V 4 bases and J 10 bases; bases outside gene matches: 12. This CDR3 has 14 residues. Germline-derived CDR1 and CDR2 are DFQATT and SNEGSKA (reference sequence). CDR3 amino acids: CSATHARTGGGAFF. CDR3 in DNA: TGCAGTGCTACTCATGCTAGGACAGGGGGGGGAGCTTTCTTT.

V is TRBV5-6 and J is TRBJ1-6; D is possibly TRBD1 (5 bases). V lost 4 bases and J lost 6, with 20 bases in between. This CDR3 is built from 17 residues. CDR1 is SGHDT and CDR2 is YYEEEE in the germline V gene. The CDR3 DNA reads as TGTGCCAGCAGCGCCGGTTGGGGGGGTTTGGGTAATTCACCCCTCCACTTT. Its protein product is CASSAGWGGLGNSPLHF.

V is TRBV20-1 and J is TRBJ1-6; TRBD1 might be the D (5 bases). V lost 5 bases and J 7 bases, leaving 9 bases between the germline ends. The CDR3 contains 12 residues. Looked up from germline, CDR1 is DFQATT and CDR2 is SNEGSKA (reference sequence). The CDR3 DNA sequence: TGCAGTGCTCGGGGACTGAATTCACCCCTCCACTTT. Its translation is CSARGLNSPLHF.

V usage is TRBV20-1 and J usage is TRBJ2-1, with 16 bases that match TRBD2. Trimming removed 1 base from V and 8 bases from J; junction bases left unmatched: 5. CDR3 size: 16 residues. Germline CDR1 and CDR2: DFQATT and SNEGSKA (reference sequence). The CDR3 loop is CSARGGLAGGPDEQFF. CDR3 DNA sequence: TGCAGTGCTAGAGGGGGACTAGCGGGAGGGCCGGATGAGCAGTTCTTC.

The rearrangement links TRBV11-2 to TRBJ1-2; no clear D. V lost 4 bases and J 8 bases, leaving 17 bases between the germline ends. Germline lookup yields CDR1 SGHAT and CDR2 FQNNGV. This CDR3 has 14 residues. The CDR3 sequence is CASSSSRAGAGYTF. DNA of the CDR3: TGTGCCAGCAGCTCCTCCCGCGCGGGAGCAGGCTACACCTTC.

V is TRBV11-2 and J is TRBJ2-5, with 8 bases that match TRBD1. The germline gives CDR1 SGHAT, CDR2 FQNNGV. The V and J ends lost 5 bases and 5 bases, in that order; junction bases with no gene match: 10. CDR3 length: 15 amino acids. The CDR3 here is CASSRRQGQRETQYF. The CDR3, as DNA: TGTGCCAGCAGCCGAAGACAGGGGCAACGGGAGACCCAGTACTTC.

This chain uses TRBV11-3 with TRBJ2-1, with 10 nucleotides matching TRBD1. CDR1 and CDR2 from the germline V gene are SGHNT and YENEEA. V gave up 3 bases and J gave up 8 bases; unmatched junction bases: 7. The CDR3 has 15 amino acids. This chain's CDR3 is CASSLAGTGVDEQFF. DNA for the CDR3: TGTGCCAGCAGCTTGGCCGGGACAGGGGTTGATGAGCAGTTCTTC.

The genes are TRBV28 and TRBJ1-2; 10 nucleotides match TRBD1. Trimming removed 10 bases from V and 4 bases from J; junction bases left unmatched: 3. The CDR3 consists of 12 residues. Germline CDR1 reads MDHEN; CDR2 reads SYDVKM. The CDR3 region has the DNA TGTGCCACCCGGACAGGGGGCTATGGCTACACCTTC. Amino acids: CATRTGGYGYTF.

This clonotype appeared a few times. V and J are TRBV6-1 and TRBJ2-5, with 10 nucleotides matching TRBD2. The CDR3 covers 15 residues. Unmatched junction bases numbered 8, after V lost 6 bases and J lost 4 bases. Germline CDR1 MNHNS, CDR2 SASEGT. CDR3 residues: CASRGAGGPRETQYF. The CDR3 coding sequence is TGTGCCAGCAGGGGAGCGGGAGGGCCTAGAGAGACCCAGTACTTC.

This clonotype was seen a few times. J is TRBJ1-5 and V is TRBV20-1; no firm D call. The CDR3 is 15 residues long. Between the trimmed V and J ends, which lost 5 bases and 2 bases, there was a span of 16 bases. Per the germline V gene, CDR1 is DFQATT and CDR2 is SNEGSKA (reference sequence). CDR3 loop: CSAAVVHGGNQPQHF. CDR3 nucleotides: TGCAGTGCTGCAGTCGTCCACGGGGGCAATCAGCCCCAGCATTTT.

The chain joins TRBV10-1 to TRBJ2-7; D might be TRBD1 or TRBD2, each matching 5 bases. Trimming took 9 bases from V and 4 from J, leaving 7 bases between them. The CDR3 is 10 residues long. Germline V gene data show CDR1 as WNHNN and CDR2 as SYGVQD (reference sequence). CDR3 in DNA: TGCGCCAGGGGACCGTACGAGCAGTACTTC. As protein: CARGPYEQYF.

The chain is built from TRBV19 and TRBJ2-2; 8 nucleotides match TRBD2. The CDR3 totals 15 residues. V shed 7 bases and J 5 bases; nucleotides not matched to a gene: 9. Per germline, CDR1 LNHDA and CDR2 SQIVND (reference sequence). The CDR3 loop reads CASMSGSASTGELFF. The CDR3 nucleotides read TGTGCCAGTATGAGCGGGAGCGCTAGTACCGGGGAGCTGTTTTTT.

CDR3 bases: TGCGCCAGCAGTCGGACAGGGGACGTTCAAGAGACCCAGTACTTC. Translation gives CASSRTGDVQETQYF. V is TRBV5-1 and J is TRBJ2-7; TRBD1 agrees at 9 bases. The J call is uncertain, as TRBJ2-5 better fits the DNA end. This CDR3 is built from 15 residues. Germline CDR1 and CDR2: SGHRS and YFSETQ.

This rearrangement joins TRBV28 to TRBJ2-5, with D uncertain. The germline CDR1 and CDR2 sequences are MDHEN and SYDVKM. CDR3 length equals 12 residues. V lost 4 bases and J 4 bases, leaving 7 bases between the germline ends. CDR3 sequence (DNA): TGTGCCAGCAGTTGGAGCACAGAGACCCAGTACTTC. Encoded protein: CASSWSTETQYF. Complete variable domain (other parts from reference TRBV28 and TRBJ2-5): DVKVTQSSRYLVKRTGEKVFLECVQDMDHENMFWYRQDPGLGLRLIYFSYDVKMKEKGDIPEGYSVSREKKERFSLILESASTNQTSMYLCASSWSTETQYFGPGTRLLVL.

The genes are TRBV12-3 or TRBV12-4 and TRBJ2-2; TRBD1 agrees at 10 bases. This CDR3 region has 15 residues. Germline trimming cut 1 base from V and 5 bases from J; bases unmatched to any gene: 1. The CDR3: CASSLGTGGTGELFF. CDR3 nucleotides: TGTGCCAGCAGTTTAGGGACAGGGGGGACCGGGGAGCTGTTTTTT.

The chain combines TRBV6-1 with TRBJ2-7; D not resolved. The CDR3 sequence is 10 residues long. Germline V CDR1 and CDR2: MNHNS, SASEGT. The germline V and J ends were trimmed by 6 bases and 1 base, with 1 base remaining between them. The CDR3 loop reads CASRSYEQYF. In nucleotides, the CDR3 is TGTGCCAGCAGGTCCTACGAGCAGTACTTC.